These 11 T cell receptor beta chains were all obtained from the same sample, sequenced in a study of spatial heterogeneity in lung cancer. The sample's time point: sample taken at primary tumor resection. TCRdb fed the 5' RACE reads into MiXCR, producing one record per CDR3 protein. Among some 37,000 distinct CDR3 sequences listed, 6.5% to 8.5% were seen once. The sample consisted of PBMCs, taken at surgery. The receptors were gathered from a male donor with early-stage non-small cell lung cancer.

This clonotype was observed at least ten times. The CDR3 DNA reads as TGTGCCAGCAGCATCCGGGACGGTACCCCCAATACGCAGTATTTT. Translation: CASSIRDGTPNTQYF. The chain combines TRBV3-1 with TRBJ2-3, with D tentatively TRBD1 or TRBD2 (5 bases each). The germline gives CDR1 LGHDT, CDR2 YNNKEL (reference sequence). The CDR3 is made up of 15 amino acids. Trimming stripped 5 bases from V and 7 bases from J, with 19 bases between.

This clonotype was seen repeatedly, ten times or more. This chain uses TRBV5-1 with TRBJ1-2, with D tentatively TRBD1 (5 bases). Trimming removed 3 bases at V and 6 bases at J, with 9 bases between. CDR3 length: 12 residues. CDR1 SGHRS and CDR2 YFSETQ come from the germline V gene. The CDR3 sequence: CASSSQVDGYTF. The DNA of the CDR3 is TGCGCCAGCAGCTCACAGGTGGATGGCTACACCTTC.

This clonotype has a count of ten or more. V usage is TRBV7-3 and J usage is TRBJ2-3, with D hard to call. The CDR3 length is 12 residues. The V end lost 5 bases, the J end lost 2 bases, and 5 bases lay between the germline ends. CDR1 is SGHTA, CDR2 FQGTGA, per germline. The CDR3 sequence is CASSPDTDTQYF. The DNA for the CDR3 is TGTGCCAGCAGCCCTGACACAGATACGCAGTATTTT.

This clonotype was detected ten times or more. The chain joins TRBV19 to TRBJ2-2, with D hard to call. This CDR3 contains 14 residues. Per germline, CDR1 LNHDA and CDR2 SQIVND (reference sequence). Deletions cut 2 bases from V and 1 base from J, with 5 bases between. CDR3 sequence reads: CASSINLNTGELFF. CDR3 nucleotides: TGTGCCAGTAGTATAAACCTGAACACCGGGGAGCTGTTTTTT.

This clonotype was found many times. The rearrangement uses TRBV4-1 and TRBJ2-5; D is unresolved. Germline V gene data show CDR1 as MGHRA and CDR2 as YSYEKL. Trimming took 4 bases from V and 1 from J, leaving 16 bases between them. CDR3 length equals 16 residues. The CDR3 coding sequence is TGCGCCAGCAGCCTAACTAATCGGCGGACCCAAGAGACCCAGTACTTC. Its protein is CASSLTNRRTQETQYF.

In this sample, this clonotype turned up many times. This chain links TRBV6-6 with TRBJ2-5, with 13 bases identical to TRBD2. The CDR3 extends over 17 amino acids. Germline loops: CDR1 MNHNY, CDR2 SVGAGI (reference sequence). Trimming cost V 6 bases and J 0 bases; bases outside gene matches: 7. The CDR3 DNA reads as TGTGCCAGCAGCCGACTAGCGGGGGGCCAGTACCAAGAGACCCAGTACTTC. As protein: CASSRLAGGQYQETQYF.

This clonotype was seen ten or more times. The chain carries TRBV7-9 and TRBJ2-1, with unresolved D. The CDR3 is made up of 12 amino acids. The V end lost 5 bases, the J end lost 15 bases, and 17 bases lay between the germline ends. CDR1 is SEHNR, CDR2 FQNEAQ, per germline (reference sequence). CDR3 in amino acids: CASSPGWYPRFF. As DNA, the CDR3 is TGTGCCAGCAGCCCCGGGTGGTACCCCCGGTTCTTC.

With regard to this clonotype: This clone may be a read error of a much larger clone one base away. The V and J genes are TRBV6-2 or TRBV6-3 and TRBJ1-1; no firm D call. This CDR3 has 12 amino acids. Looked up from germline, CDR1 is MNHEY and CDR2 is SVGEGT. The CDR3 sequence: CASSYSSTKAFF. CDR3 nucleotides: TGTGCCAGCAGTTACTCGTCCACTAAAGCTTTCTTT.

On this clonotype itself: Possible read error: a much larger clone is one base away. The V call is TRBV6-2 or TRBV6-3, the J call TRBJ2-1; TRBD1 is a possible D gene (6 bases). Trimming cost V 4 bases and J 13 bases, with 17 bases left between them. Germline CDR1 reads MNHEY; CDR2 reads SVGEGT. This CDR3 has 13 residues. CDR3 region: CASSCAGAYGQFF. The CDR3, as DNA: TGTGCCAGCAGTTGCGCAGGGGCCTATGGACAGTTCTTC.

This clonotype showed up just a few times. The chain combines TRBV18 with TRBJ2-1; D possibly corresponds to TRBD2 (5 bases). The germline V gene has CDR1 KGHSH and CDR2 LQKENI. With 6 bases removed from V and 6 bases from J, the gap between germline ends came to 18 bases. This CDR3 is 15 amino acids long. CDR3 residues: CASSPSSGNSNEQFF. The CDR3 DNA reads TGTGCCAGCTCCCCAAGCTCCGGGAACTCCAATGAGCAGTTCTTC. The full variable domain, rest sourced from reference TRBV18 and TRBJ2-1, is NAGVMQNPRHLVRRRGQEARLRCSPMKGHSHVYWYRQLPEEGLKFMVYLQKENIIDESGMPKERFSAEFPKEGPSILRIQQVVRGDSAAYFCASSPSSGNSNEQFFGPGTRLTVL.

This clonotype was observed once. This sequence may be a read error, since a much larger clone differs from it by one base. In nucleotides, the CDR3 is TGCGTCAGCAGCTTGTCGGGGAGTGAGGCCTACGAGCAGTACTTC. Protein: CVSSLSGSEAYEQYF. V usage is TRBV5-1 and J usage is TRBJ2-7, with D possibly matching TRBD2 (5 bases). Germline CDR1 and CDR2: SGHRS and YFSETQ. The CDR3 runs 15 residues. Looking up the rest from reference TRBV5-1 and TRBJ2-7 gives the full variable domain: KAGVTQTPRYLIKTRGQQVTLSCSPISGHRSVSWYQQTPGQGLQFLFEYFSETQRNKGNFPGRFSGRQFSNSRSEMNVSTLELGDSALYLCVSSLSGSEAYEQYFGPGTRLTVT.